This TCR beta chain was identified in a study of response to subunit inactivated influenza vaccine. Study outcomes and limitations: Every seasonal influenza vaccination brings in few new T cells, the authors suggested.

Trimming shortened V by 3 bases and J by 4 bases, and 9 bases separated the two germline ends. This CDR3 comprises 13 residues. TCRdb used MiXCR to reprocess the RT-PCR reads, holding one entry per CDR3 protein. The repertoire holds hundreds of thousands of distinct CDR3 sequences, with around 13% as singletons. In its sample, this clonotype was seen a few times. Its antigen is currently unknown. The sequence came from a man between 45 and 60 years old who received an inactivated influenza vaccine. This chain links TRBV12-3 or TRBV12-4 with TRBJ2-5; D not certain. The starting material was PBMCs from blood, obtained roughly 15 days before vaccination. CDR3 residues: CASSLRRRETQYF. In DNA, the CDR3 is TGTGCCAGCAGTTTGCGTCGTCGAGAGACCCAGTACTTC.